This entry features one T cell receptor (beta chain) sequence. Antigen: not known. The CDR3 loop spans 13 amino acids. Losses at the gene ends were 7 bases for V and 1 base for J; bases not matched to a gene: 4. From germline, CDR1 is MNHEY and CDR2 SVGAGI. This record comes from a study of shared clonotypes between healthy human individuals. Study results and caveats: Naive subsets tended to show greater estimated richness than memory subsets. It was observed that roughly 5.4% of naive CD4 clonotypes were shared across several donors.

Sequencing was performed with immunoSEQ multiplex PCR; in TCRdb, only in-frame clones are kept and a portion is missing. The repertoire includes under 550,000 clones, 90% to 96% of them detected once, and under 0.06% sits in the top ten. The V and J genes are TRBV6-5 and TRBJ2-7; TRBD2 matches 7 bases. Source material: naive CD4+ T cells sorted from blood. The subset here: CD45RA+ positively selected. The receptor was isolated from a woman under 40 in good health. CDR3 sequence (DNA): TGTGCCAGCATCCGAGCGGGATCCTACGAGCAGTACTTC. Translation: CASIRAGSYEQYF.